This TCR beta chain was recovered during a study of naive and memory T cell subsets. The V and J ends lost 5 bases and 9 bases, in that order; junction bases with no gene match: 4. There are 12 residues in the CDR3. CDR1 and CDR2 (germline): MDHEN, SYDVKM. CD4 T cells were positively selected, then CD8 T cells from the CD4-negative fraction. Four subsets defined by CD45RA and CD27 were sorted after CD3, CD4, CD8 and live/dead staining. This clonotype was seen many times. Both TRBC1 and TRBC2 were covered by a beta constant-region primer of two equimolar oligonucleotides. Four rounds of PCR amplified the ligated cDNA using nested alpha and beta constant-region primers plus SP2. Ligation attached a single-stranded oligonucleotide with a 12-nucleotide UMI and the SP2 primer to the cDNA 3' end. TCRdb reprocessed the UMI-ligation and nested PCR reads with MiXCR, giving one entry per CDR3 protein. The data hold tens of thousands of distinct CDR3 sequences, with roughly 9.6% observed a single time.

Input material: central memory CD8+ T cells from blood. The source of this sequence is a human donor in good health. The chain joins TRBV28 to TRBJ2-1; TRBD2 agrees at 7 bases. The CDR3 sequence is CASSPPGGEQFF. In DNA, the CDR3 is TGTGCCAGCAGTCCTCCGGGGGGTGAGCAGTTCTTC.